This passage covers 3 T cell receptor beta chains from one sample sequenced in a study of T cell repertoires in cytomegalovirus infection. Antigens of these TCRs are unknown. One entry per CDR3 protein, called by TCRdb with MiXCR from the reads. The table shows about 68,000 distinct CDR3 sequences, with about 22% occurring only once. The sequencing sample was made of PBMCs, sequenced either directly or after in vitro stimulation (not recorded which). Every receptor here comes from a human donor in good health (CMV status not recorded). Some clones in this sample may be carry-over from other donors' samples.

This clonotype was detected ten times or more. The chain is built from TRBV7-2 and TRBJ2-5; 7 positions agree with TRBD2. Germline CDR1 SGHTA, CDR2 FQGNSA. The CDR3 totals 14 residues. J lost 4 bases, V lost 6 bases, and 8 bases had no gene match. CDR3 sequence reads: CASSPGGWGETQYF. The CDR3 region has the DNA TGTGCCAGCAGTCCCGGGGGGTGGGGAGAGACCCAGTACTTC.

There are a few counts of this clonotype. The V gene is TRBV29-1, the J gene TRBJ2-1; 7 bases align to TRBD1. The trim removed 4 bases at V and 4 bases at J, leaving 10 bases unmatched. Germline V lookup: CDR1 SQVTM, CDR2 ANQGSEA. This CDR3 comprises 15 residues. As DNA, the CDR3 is TGCAGCGTTGTCTTCTTGGCAGGGGGTTACAATGAGCAGTTCTTC. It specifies CSVVFLAGGYNEQFF.

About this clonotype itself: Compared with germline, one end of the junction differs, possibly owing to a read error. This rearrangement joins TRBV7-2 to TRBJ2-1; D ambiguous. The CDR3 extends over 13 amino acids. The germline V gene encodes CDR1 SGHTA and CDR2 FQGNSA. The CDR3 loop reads CASSPASYNVQFF. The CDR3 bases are TGTGCCAGCAGCCCCGCCTCCTACAATGTGCAGTTCTTC.